A single sample is the source of the 18 T cell receptor beta chains below, sequenced in a study of identical twins. Via MiXCR, TCRdb re-called the 5' RACE reads, giving one row per CDR3 protein. Of around 1.7 million distinct CDR3 sequences listed, roughly a third are singletons. Sequenced sample: cord blood. Every receptor here comes from a newborn girl in good health.

This clonotype came up a few times. The chain is built from TRBV4-1 and TRBJ2-7; 7 bases line up with TRBD1. Germline assignment: CDR1 MGHRA and CDR2 YSYEKL. Germline trimming cut 0 bases from V and 2 bases from J; bases unmatched to any gene: 4. This CDR3 comprises 15 residues. The CDR3 DNA follows: TGCGCCAGCAGCCAAGACCAGACAGGGCCCTACGAGCAGTACTTC. Encoded protein: CASSQDQTGPYEQYF.

The chain links TRBV20-1 to TRBJ2-1; D remains unclear. The CDR3 spans 16 residues. Trimming stripped 5 bases from V and 0 bases from J, with 17 bases between. Looked up from germline, CDR1 is DFQATT and CDR2 is SNEGSKA (reference sequence). The CDR3 sequence: CSALPSTPSSYNEQFF. The CDR3, as DNA: TGCAGTGCTCTACCCTCCACCCCGAGCTCCTACAATGAGCAGTTCTTC.

The rearrangement links TRBV7-2 to TRBJ2-5; D is perhaps TRBD1 or TRBD2 (5 bases each). Judging by the DNA end, TRBJ2-7 fits better; the J call may be wrong. This CDR3 has 14 amino acids. Germline-derived CDR1 and CDR2 are SGHTA and FQGNSA. CDR3 loop: CASSALGWGYEQYF. The CDR3 DNA is TGTGCCAGCAGCGCCCTGGGGTGGGGGTACGAGCAGTACTTC.

The chain carries TRBV6-2 or TRBV6-3 and TRBJ1-4; the D gene is possibly TRBD1 (6 bases). The V gene's germline CDR1 is MNHEY and CDR2 SVGEGT. This CDR3 has 14 residues. V lost 1 base and J 8 bases, leaving 11 bases between the germline ends. CDR3 sequence: CASSYYRDGEKLFF. CDR3 DNA sequence: TGTGCCAGCAGTTACTACAGGGACGGAGAAAAACTGTTTTTT.

The gene calls are TRBV25-1 and TRBJ2-5; TRBD2 aligns across 9 bases. CDR3 length equals 14 residues. Germline assignment: CDR1 MGHDK and CDR2 SYGVNS. The V gene end was trimmed by 7 bases and the J gene end by 5 bases; junction bases not matched to a gene: 8. This CDR3 reads CASTASGTLETQYF. Here the CDR3 DNA reads TGTGCCAGCACAGCTAGCGGGACCCTCGAGACCCAGTACTTC.

This chain joins TRBV7-2 and TRBJ2-1; no clear D. V was pared by 5 bases and J by 0 bases, with 11 bases between. The CDR3 runs 15 residues. Germline CDR1 SGHTA, CDR2 FQGNSA. CDR3: CASSPAADSYNEQFF. CDR3 nucleotide sequence: TGTGCCAGCAGCCCCGCCGCCGACTCCTACAATGAGCAGTTCTTC.

The chain joins TRBV7-2 to TRBJ2-7; D is ambiguous. Trimming left V 1 base short and J 4 bases short, with 11 bases between. The CDR3 covers 14 residues. The germline V gene encodes CDR1 SGHTA and CDR2 FQGNSA. The CDR3 protein is CASSLVRLAYEQYF. The CDR3, as DNA: TGTGCCAGCAGCTTAGTCAGACTTGCTTACGAGCAGTACTTC.

J is TRBJ1-1 and V is TRBV13, with unresolved D. The CDR3 extends over 13 amino acids. With 7 bases removed from V and 1 base from J, the gap between germline ends came to 10 bases. Germline loops: CDR1 PRHDT, CDR2 FYEKMQ (reference sequence). The CDR3 DNA follows: TGTGCCAGCACCCTAGGCAGGAACACTGAAGCTTTCTTT. Translated: CASTLGRNTEAFF.

The chain employs TRBV4-1 and TRBJ2-6; D is perhaps TRBD2 (5 bases). The CDR3 consists of 16 residues. Trimming cost V 0 bases and J 1 base, with 7 bases left between them. CDR1 MGHRA and CDR2 YSYEKL come from the germline V gene. The CDR3 sequence is CASSQDGSSGANVLTF. DNA for the CDR3: TGCGCCAGCAGCCAAGATGGGAGTTCTGGGGCCAACGTCCTGACTTTC.

V is TRBV6-6 and J is TRBJ2-4; D possibly matches TRBD1 or TRBD2 (5 bases each). The germline CDR1 and CDR2 sequences are MNHNY and SVGAGI (reference sequence). CDR3 size: 17 residues. V lost 3 bases and J 4 bases, leaving 19 bases between the germline ends. The DNA of the CDR3 is TGTGCCAGCAGTTATCCGGGTCGTGAGGGGAGTAAAAACATTCAGTACTTC. Translation: CASSYPGREGSKNIQYF.

The rearrangement links TRBV2 to TRBJ2-1; 10 nucleotides match TRBD2. The CDR3 runs 15 residues. The V and J ends lost 6 bases and 4 bases, in that order; junction bases with no gene match: 6. Germline V gene data show CDR1 as SNHLY and CDR2 as FYNNEI. The CDR3 protein is CASRPSGGGYNEQFF. For the CDR3, the DNA is TGTGCCAGCAGACCTAGCGGGGGCGGGTACAATGAGCAGTTCTTC.

This clonotype was recorded a few times. The J gene is TRBJ2-4, the V gene TRBV5-4; a weak D match, TRBD1 (6 bases). CDR1 and CDR2 from the germline V gene are SGHNT and YYREEE (reference sequence). The CDR3 has 19 residues. V gave up 4 bases and J gave up 0 bases, with 23 bases separating them. Here the CDR3 reads CASSPQRTELNLAKNIQYF. For the CDR3, the DNA is TGTGCCAGCAGCCCCCAACGGACAGAACTTAATTTAGCCAAAAACATTCAGTACTTC.

The V call is TRBV27, the J call TRBJ2-5; TRBD2 matches 8 bases. This CDR3 has 16 residues. CDR1 MNHEY and CDR2 SMNVEV come from the germline V gene (reference sequence). Germline trimming cut 5 bases from V and 11 bases from J; bases unmatched to any gene: 19. The CDR3 here is CASSPGLAFSYNEQYF. Written as DNA, the CDR3 is TGTGCCAGCAGTCCCGGACTAGCTTTCTCCTACAATGAGCAGTACTTC.

This sequence joins TRBV24-1 and TRBJ1-5; D possibly corresponds to TRBD1 (5 bases). Looked up from germline, CDR1 is KGHDR and CDR2 is SFDVKD. The V end lost 0 bases, the J end lost 6 bases, and 5 bases lay between the germline ends. The CDR3 is 13 residues long. The CDR3 DNA follows: TGTGCCACCAGTGATTTGGGGGCTCAGCCCCAGCATTTT. Translated, it gives CATSDLGAQPQHF.

This clonotype was counted a few times. V usage is TRBV20-1 and J usage is TRBJ2-1, with 10 bases that match TRBD2. CDR1 is DFQATT, CDR2 SNEGSKA, per germline (reference sequence). With V trimmed by 6 bases and J by 6 bases, 11 bases remained unmatched. The CDR3 covers 15 residues. DNA of the CDR3: TGCAGTGCCATAGAACGTAGCGGGAGGTTCAATGAGCAGTTCTTC. This gives the protein CSAIERSGRFNEQFF.

This CDR3 reads CASSLFPGTSEQFF. The CDR3 DNA reads TGTGCCAGCAGCCTATTTCCGGGCACCTCGGAGCAGTTCTTC. V gene TRBV6-5 combines with J gene TRBJ2-1, with D unresolved. The germline V gene encodes CDR1 MNHEY and CDR2 SVGAGI. V lost 6 bases, J lost 10 bases, and 19 bases lay in between. CDR3 length: 14 amino acids.

The chain links TRBV6-1 to TRBJ2-4, with no clear D. The tail of the sequence fits TRBJ2-7 better, so the J call may be wrong. Looked up from germline, CDR1 is MNHNS and CDR2 is SASEGT. The CDR3 has 12 residues. Written as DNA, the CDR3 is TGTGCCAGCAGGCCTCAGACCTACGAGCAGTACTTC. This encodes CASRPQTYEQYF.

The chain carries TRBV19 and TRBJ1-5; 7 bases are shared with TRBD1. The V and J ends lost 7 bases and 5 bases, in that order; junction bases with no gene match: 11. CDR1 and CDR2 (germline): LNHDA, SQIVND (reference sequence). The CDR3 covers 15 residues. CDR3 residues: CASTPLGQRDQPQHF. CDR3 DNA: TGTGCCAGTACTCCACTGGGACAGCGGGATCAGCCCCAGCATTTT.